Reported below is one T cell receptor (beta chain). Its antigen is unknown. TCRdb called the reads again in MiXCR, with one record for every CDR3 protein. The sample consists of a few hundred thousand distinct CDR3 sequences, roughly 43% of them appearing once. The data stem from a study of T cell repertoires in cytomegalovirus infection. For the study at large: HLA-C-restricted CMV epitopes, recently identified, and well-studied HLA-B-restricted ones were used by the study. Signatures in public TCR beta sequences pointed to both CMV infection and matching HLA type. Study-level results: Ex vivo responses were dominated by HLA-C-restricted CMV-specific TCR beta clonotypes. Cumulative frequency of public TCR beta families picked out carriers of CMV plus the relevant HLA.

The CDR3 runs 14 residues. Trimming took 6 bases from V and 5 from J; bases not matched to a gene: 6. The genes are TRBV12-3 or TRBV12-4 and TRBJ2-7; 11 positions match TRBD2. Sequenced here: cultured PBMCs, sampled from culture after CMV antigen stimulation. This receptor was obtained from a human donor in good health (CMV status not recorded). Some clones in this sample may be carry-over from other donors' samples. CDR3 nucleotide sequence: TGTGCCAGCAGATCTACTAGCGGGGGAGACGAGCAGTACTTC. Protein product: CASRSTSGGDEQYF.